Shown below are 20 T cell receptor beta chains from a single sample sequenced in a study of cytomegalovirus exposure and HLA in healthy donors. Both 60 Vbeta primers and 13 Jbeta primers went into the PCR. The table came from immunoSEQ multiplex PCR; TCRdb's copy has only in-frame clones and leaves some out. The sample has approximately 120,000 clones, roughly 66% seen once. The sample taken for sequencing was PBMCs. These receptors originate from a man aged 55 to 70 in good health and CMV-seropositive.

The CDR3 DNA is TGTGCCAGCAGTGATAGCGGGGCTTCCTACGAGCAGTACTTC. It translates to CASSDSGASYEQYF. The gene calls are TRBV6-1 and TRBJ2-7; TRBD2 matches 8 bases. Germline-derived CDR1 and CDR2 are MNHNS and SASEGT. The CDR3 totals 14 residues. The J segment lost 1 base and the V segment lost 3 bases, leaving 2 bases of the junction unmatched.

This clone was seen only a few times. The chain links TRBV7-3 to TRBJ2-2; D unresolved. The CDR3 contains 12 residues. The V end was cut by 4 bases, the J end by 3 bases, with 3 bases between. Germline values: CDR1 SGHTA, CDR2 FQGTGA. The CDR3 here is CASSSYTGELFF. In DNA, the CDR3 is TGTGCCAGCAGCTCCTACACCGGGGAGCTGTTTTTT.

In its sample, this clone was seen a few times. The rearrangement links TRBV10-2 to TRBJ2-1, with 7 positions matching TRBD2. Germline V gene sequence: CDR1 WSHSY, CDR2 SAAADI. The CDR3 is 18 amino acids. V was pared by 7 bases and J by 7 bases, with 22 bases of the junction left unmatched. The DNA for the CDR3 is TGCGCCAGCACTCCGAGGGAGGGTGGGGGGGTTTACCGGAATGAGCAGTTCTTC. Protein: CASTPREGGGVYRNEQFF.

The rearrangement links TRBV9 to TRBJ1-5, with 9 bases identical to TRBD1. The V segment lost 5 bases and the J segment 5 bases; nucleotides outside the gene matches: 8. The germline gives CDR1 SGDLS, CDR2 YYNGEE. The CDR3 spans 15 residues. The CDR3 DNA follows: TGTGCCAGCAGTACCGGGACAGGGCGTGATCAGCCCCAGCATTTT. Amino acids: CASSTGTGRDQPQHF.

The V call is TRBV27, the J call TRBJ1-2; D not resolved. The CDR3 is 12 amino acids. The germline V gene has CDR1 MNHEY and CDR2 SMNVEV (reference sequence). The germline V and J ends were trimmed by 0 bases and 6 bases, with 5 bases remaining between them. The CDR3, as DNA: TGTGCCAGCAGTTTATCTGGGCATGGCTACACCTTC. It encodes CASSLSGHGYTF.

The genes are TRBV10-3 and TRBJ2-1; 10 bases fit TRBD2. V shed 10 bases and J 0 bases; nucleotides not matched to a gene: 12. CDR3 size: 17 residues. Germline V gene data show CDR1 as ENHRY and CDR2 as SYGVKD. The CDR3 sequence: CASQGTSGESSYNEQFF. The CDR3 nucleotides read TGTGCCAGCCAAGGTACTAGCGGGGAAAGCTCCTACAATGAGCAGTTCTTC.

This chain connects TRBV2 to TRBJ2-7; D perhaps matches TRBD1 (5 bases). V was clipped by 7 bases and J by 1 base, with 14 bases between them. Germline assignment: CDR1 SNHLY and CDR2 FYNNEI. The CDR3 is 14 amino acids. As DNA, the CDR3 is TGTGCCAGCACGAGGACAATTTTTTCCTACGAGCAGTACTTC. Its protein product is CASTRTIFSYEQYF.

This chain uses TRBV6-1 with TRBJ2-5; 15 bases match TRBD2. V shed 6 bases, J shed 4 bases, and the junction held 3 bases outside the gene matches. This CDR3 has 15 residues. Germline V gives CDR1 MNHNS, CDR2 SASEGT. As DNA, the CDR3 is TGTGCCAGCAGCATGGGACTAGCGGGGGGAGAGACCCAGTACTTC. Translating gives CASSMGLAGGETQYF.

V is TRBV19 and J is TRBJ2-1; the D gene is possibly TRBD2 (6 bases). Trimming shortened V by 3 bases and J by 0 bases, and 15 bases separated the two germline ends. The CDR3 has 17 amino acids. Germline CDR1 is LNHDA and CDR2 is SQIVND (reference sequence). CDR3 in DNA: TGTGCCAGTAGTATTTCCGGGACTGCGAGCTCCTACAATGAGCAGTTCTTC. It encodes CASSISGTASSYNEQFF.

The chain carries TRBV28 and TRBJ2-5, with 10 positions matching TRBD2. Looked up from germline, CDR1 is MDHEN and CDR2 is SYDVKM. V shed 2 bases, J shed 0 bases, and the junction held 3 bases outside the gene matches. The CDR3 covers 16 residues. This CDR3 is CASSLGLAGDQETQYF. CDR3 nucleotides: TGTGCCAGCAGTTTAGGCCTAGCGGGGGACCAAGAGACCCAGTACTTC.

This sequence joins TRBV5-4 and TRBJ1-2; 12 bases map to TRBD1. Germline V gene data show CDR1 as SGHNT and CDR2 as YYREEE (reference sequence). Trimming removed 5 bases from V and 8 bases from J; junction bases left unmatched: 10. CDR3 size: 15 residues. The DNA for the CDR3 is TGTGCCAGCAGAAGCCCGGGACAGGGGGCTGAAGGCTACACCTTC. Amino acid sequence: CASRSPGQGAEGYTF.

In this sample, this clone turned up a few times. The chain combines TRBV10-1 with TRBJ1-1; D ambiguous. Looked up from germline, CDR1 is WNHNN and CDR2 is SYGVQD (reference sequence). This CDR3 contains 13 residues. V was cut by 8 bases and J by 1 base, with 11 bases left in between. CDR3 sequence: CASRISRNTEAFF. The CDR3 nucleotides are TGCGCCAGCCGCATTAGCCGGAACACTGAAGCTTTCTTT.

V and J are TRBV2 and TRBJ1-5; TRBD1 might be the D (5 bases). Trimming took 8 bases from V and 7 from J, leaving 24 bases between them. CDR1 is SNHLY, CDR2 FYNNEI, per germline. This CDR3 comprises 16 residues. The DNA for the CDR3 is TGTGCCAGCTCTGGCACGGACCAGGGAGGGCGGCAGCCCCAGCATTTT. Translated: CASSGTDQGGRQPQHF.

The chain joins TRBV18 to TRBJ2-1; 7 bases match TRBD2. Germline CDR1 is KGHSH and CDR2 is LQKENI. The junction had 15 bases not matched to a gene; V was cut back by 0 bases and J by 7 bases. This CDR3 comprises 18 residues. The CDR3: CASSPPTGRTSVYNEQFF. The CDR3 region has the DNA TGTGCCAGCTCACCACCGACCGGGAGGACTAGTGTGTATAATGAGCAGTTCTTC.

The rearrangement uses TRBV28 and TRBJ1-2; D perhaps matches TRBD1 (6 bases). The germline V gene encodes CDR1 MDHEN and CDR2 SYDVKM. The CDR3 loop spans 15 amino acids. Trimming shortened V by 4 bases and J by 7 bases, and 19 bases separated the two germline ends. The CDR3 DNA reads TGTGCCAGCAGTTCCCGGATCGGGGGGGCGGGTGGCTACACCTTC. This translates into CASSSRIGGAGGYTF.

The V and J genes are TRBV10-3 and TRBJ2-7; possible D gene TRBD1, 6 bases. Trimming left V 10 bases short and J 2 bases short, with 9 bases between. This CDR3 contains 11 residues. Germline V gene sequence: CDR1 ENHRY, CDR2 SYGVKD. The CDR3 loop reads CASRDTYEQYF. CDR3 DNA: TGTGCCAGCCGGGACACCTACGAGCAGTACTTC.

The chain is built from TRBV5-4 and TRBJ2-4; the match to TRBD1 covers 11 bases. The junction had 4 bases not matched to a gene; V was cut back by 3 bases and J by 8 bases. The CDR3 consists of 14 residues. The germline V gene encodes CDR1 SGHNT and CDR2 YYREEE (reference sequence). CDR3 amino acids: CASSSRDRGDIQYF. CDR3 coding DNA: TGTGCCAGCAGCTCCCGGGACAGGGGGGACATTCAGTACTTC.

With regard to this clone: One end of the junction fails to match germline, which may point to a read error. V gene TRBV7-7 combines with J gene TRBJ2-2; D is uncertain. The length of the CDR3 is 14 residues. Germline CDR1 and CDR2: SSHAT and FNYEAQ (reference sequence). The CDR3 loop is CASSPARASGELFF. The CDR3, as DNA: TGTGCTAGCAGCCCTGCTCGAGCTTCCGGGGAGCTGTTTTTT.

J is TRBJ1-3 and V is TRBV9; 7 nucleotides line up with TRBD1. Trimming cost V 4 bases and J 0 bases; bases outside gene matches: 7. The CDR3 covers 16 residues. CDR1 and CDR2 (germline): SGDLS, YYNGEE. The CDR3 DNA is TGTGCCAGCAGCCCTCACAGGGGCCACTCTGGAAACACCATATATTTT. It yields the protein CASSPHRGHSGNTIYF. The full variable domain, with the rest looked up from reference TRBV9 and TRBJ1-3, is DSGVTQTPKHLITATGQRVTLRCSPRSGDLSVYWYQQSLDQGLQFLIQYYNGEERAKGNILERFSAQQFPDLHSELNLSSLELGDSALYFCASSPHRGHSGNTIYFGEGSWLTVV.

The V gene is TRBV6-5, the J gene TRBJ1-6, with a tentative D call TRBD1 (6 bases). Looked up from germline, CDR1 is MNHEY and CDR2 is SVGAGI. Trimming shortened V by 6 bases and J by 5 bases, and 8 bases separated the two germline ends. This CDR3 is built from 13 residues. In nucleotides, the CDR3 is TGTGCCAGCAGGAGGACAGATAATTCACCCCTCCACTTT. Amino acids: CASRRTDNSPLHF.